This TCR beta chain was obtained from a study of graft-versus-host responses after intestinal transplantation. In the study overall: Each recipient received a multivisceral, liver-intestinal, or isolated intestinal graft. Anti-thymocyte globulin induction, then tacrolimus and steroids for two to four years, went to all recipients. Study-wide points: GvH clones detected in recipient marrow included some appearing first in ileum or blood. Circulating GvH clone levels at their peak were associated with HvG declines (early post-transplant).

This CDR3 is 16 amino acids long. Germline V gene data show CDR1 as MNHEY and CDR2 as SMNVEV (reference sequence). Trimming cost V 3 bases and J 7 bases; bases outside gene matches: 9. In regard to this clone: Its antigen is undetermined.

Using immunoSEQ multiplex PCR, the repertoire was profiled, and TCRdb retains in-frame clones only, with some absent. Found here are 75,000 to 100,000 clones, 80% to 95% of them singletons; the top ten hold over 0.15%. The TCR originated in a human donor who received an intestinal transplant. V usage is TRBV27 and J usage is TRBJ2-1; 10 bases are a match to TRBD2. This material consisted of unstimulated CD4+ T cells sorted from spleen or lymph node cells, taken before intestinal transplant. The CDR3 coding sequence is TGTGCCAGCAGTTTTTATCTAGCGGGAGTCGGGAATGAGCAGTTCTTC. Its translation is CASSFYLAGVGNEQFF.